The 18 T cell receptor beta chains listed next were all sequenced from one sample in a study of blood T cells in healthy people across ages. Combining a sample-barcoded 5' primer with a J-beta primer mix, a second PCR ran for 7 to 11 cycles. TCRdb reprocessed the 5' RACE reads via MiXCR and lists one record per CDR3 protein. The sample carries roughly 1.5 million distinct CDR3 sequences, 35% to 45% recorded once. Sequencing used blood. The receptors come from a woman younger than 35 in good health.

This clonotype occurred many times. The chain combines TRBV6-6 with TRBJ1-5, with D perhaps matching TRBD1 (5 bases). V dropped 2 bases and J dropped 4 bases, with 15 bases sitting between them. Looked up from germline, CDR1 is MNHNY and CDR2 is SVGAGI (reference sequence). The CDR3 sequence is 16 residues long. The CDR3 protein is CASSYPQGVGNQPQHF. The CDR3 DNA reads TGTGCCAGCAGTTACCCCCAAGGGGTCGGTAATCAGCCCCAGCATTTT.

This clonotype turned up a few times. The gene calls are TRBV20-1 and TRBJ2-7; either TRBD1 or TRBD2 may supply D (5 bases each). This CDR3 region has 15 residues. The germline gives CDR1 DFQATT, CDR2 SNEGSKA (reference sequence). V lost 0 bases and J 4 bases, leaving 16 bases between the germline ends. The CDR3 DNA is TGCAGTGCTAGAGATAGTCGGGGCCACGAGTACGAGCAGTACTTC. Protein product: CSARDSRGHEYEQYF.

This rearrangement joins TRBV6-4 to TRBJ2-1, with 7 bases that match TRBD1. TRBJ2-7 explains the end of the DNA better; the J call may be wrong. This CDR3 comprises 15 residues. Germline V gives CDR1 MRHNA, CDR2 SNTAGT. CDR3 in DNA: TGTGCCAGCAGTGACGTCGGACAGGAACCCAATGAGCAGTACTTC. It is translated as CASSDVGQEPNEQYF.

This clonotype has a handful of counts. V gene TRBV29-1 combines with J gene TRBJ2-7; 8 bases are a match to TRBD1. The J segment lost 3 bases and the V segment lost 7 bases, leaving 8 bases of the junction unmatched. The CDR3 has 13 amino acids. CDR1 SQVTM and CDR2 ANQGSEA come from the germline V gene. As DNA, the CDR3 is TGCAGCGCGCGGCCGACAGGGGACTACGAGCAGTACTTC. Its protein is CSARPTGDYEQYF.

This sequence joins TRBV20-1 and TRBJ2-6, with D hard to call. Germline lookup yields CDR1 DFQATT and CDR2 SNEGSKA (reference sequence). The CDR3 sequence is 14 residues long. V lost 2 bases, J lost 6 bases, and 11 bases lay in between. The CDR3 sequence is CSARPQAEANVLTF. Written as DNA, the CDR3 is TGCAGTGCTAGACCCCAGGCTGAGGCCAACGTCCTGACTTTC.

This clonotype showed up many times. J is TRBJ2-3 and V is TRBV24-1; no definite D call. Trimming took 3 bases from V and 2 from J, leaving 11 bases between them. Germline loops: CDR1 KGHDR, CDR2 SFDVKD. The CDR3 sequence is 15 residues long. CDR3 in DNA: TGTGCCACCAGTGATGAAGAGGATGTCACAGATACGCAGTATTTT. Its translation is CATSDEEDVTDTQYF.

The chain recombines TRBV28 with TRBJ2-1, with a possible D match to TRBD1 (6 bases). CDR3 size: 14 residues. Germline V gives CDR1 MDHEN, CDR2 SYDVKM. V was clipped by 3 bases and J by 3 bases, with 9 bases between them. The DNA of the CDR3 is TGTGCCAGCAGTTTCGACAGGAGCTACAATGAGCAGTTCTTC. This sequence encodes CASSFDRSYNEQFF.

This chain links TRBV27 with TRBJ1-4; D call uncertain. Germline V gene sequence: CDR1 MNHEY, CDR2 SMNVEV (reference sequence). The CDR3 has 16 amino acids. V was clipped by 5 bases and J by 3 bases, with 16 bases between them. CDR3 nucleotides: TGTGCCAGCAGTCCGATATCTTGGGATGCTAATGAAAAACTGTTTTTT. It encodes CASSPISWDANEKLFF.

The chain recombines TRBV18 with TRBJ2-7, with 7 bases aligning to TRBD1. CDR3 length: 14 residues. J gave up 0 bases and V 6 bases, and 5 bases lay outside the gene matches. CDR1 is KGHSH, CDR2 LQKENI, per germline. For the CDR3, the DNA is TGTGCCAGCTCTACAGGGGCCATCTCCTACGAGCAGTACTTC. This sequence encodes CASSTGAISYEQYF.

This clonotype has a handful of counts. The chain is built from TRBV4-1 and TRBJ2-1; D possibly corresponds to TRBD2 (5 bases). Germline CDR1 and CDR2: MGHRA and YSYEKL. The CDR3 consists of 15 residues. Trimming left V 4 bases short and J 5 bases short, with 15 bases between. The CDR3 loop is CASSRGLSGDNEQFF. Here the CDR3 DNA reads TGCGCCAGCAGCCGCGGCTTGAGCGGCGACAATGAGCAGTTCTTC.

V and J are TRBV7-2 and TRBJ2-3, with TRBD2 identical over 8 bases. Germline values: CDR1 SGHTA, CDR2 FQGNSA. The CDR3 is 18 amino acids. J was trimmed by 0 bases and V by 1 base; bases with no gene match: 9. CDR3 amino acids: CASSLVAGTTLSTDTQYF. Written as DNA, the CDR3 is TGTGCCAGCAGCTTAGTAGCGGGGACTACCTTAAGCACAGATACGCAGTATTTT.

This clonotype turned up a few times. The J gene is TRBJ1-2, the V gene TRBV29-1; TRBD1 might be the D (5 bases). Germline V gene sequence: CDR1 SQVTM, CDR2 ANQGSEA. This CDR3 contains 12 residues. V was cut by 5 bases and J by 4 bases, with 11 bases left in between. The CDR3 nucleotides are TGCAGCGTTCTTGGGGGTACCTATGGCTACACCTTC. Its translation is CSVLGGTYGYTF. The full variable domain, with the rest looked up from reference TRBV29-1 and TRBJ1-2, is SAVISQKPSRDICQRGTSLTIQCQVDSQVTMMFWYRQQPGQSLTLIATANQGSEATYESGFVIDKFPISRPNLTFSTLTVSNMSPEDSSIYLCSVLGGTYGYTFGSGTRLTVV.

CDR3: CSVEVQGATNEKLFF. As DNA, the CDR3 is TGCAGCGTTGAAGTGCAGGGTGCAACTAATGAAAAACTGTTTTTT. The chain has TRBV29-1 and TRBJ1-4, with a weak D call TRBD1 (5 bases). The CDR3 has 15 amino acids. Germline CDR1 reads SQVTM; CDR2 reads ANQGSEA. Deletions cut 1 base from V and 0 bases from J, with 9 bases between.

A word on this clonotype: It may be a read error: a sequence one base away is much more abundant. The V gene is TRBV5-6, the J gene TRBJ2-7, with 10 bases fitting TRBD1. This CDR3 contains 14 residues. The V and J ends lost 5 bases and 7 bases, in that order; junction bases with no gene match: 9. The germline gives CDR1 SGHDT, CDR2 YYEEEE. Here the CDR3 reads CASSGQGVFNEQYF. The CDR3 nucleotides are TGTGCCAGCAGTGGACAGGGGGTGTTCAATGAGCAGTACTTC.

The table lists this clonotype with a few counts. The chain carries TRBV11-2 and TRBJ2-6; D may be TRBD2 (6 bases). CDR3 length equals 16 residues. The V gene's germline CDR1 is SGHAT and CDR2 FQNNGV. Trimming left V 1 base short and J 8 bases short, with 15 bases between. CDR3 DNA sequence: TGTGCCAGCAGCTTAGTCGGGAGCTCGGGTTCCAACGTCCTGACTTTC. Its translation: CASSLVGSSGSNVLTF.

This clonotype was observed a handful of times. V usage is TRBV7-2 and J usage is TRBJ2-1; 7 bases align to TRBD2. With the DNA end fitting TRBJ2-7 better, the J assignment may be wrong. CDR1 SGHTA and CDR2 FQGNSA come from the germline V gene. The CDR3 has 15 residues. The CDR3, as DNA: TGTGCCAGCACAAATGGGGGACTAACCTACAATGAGCAGTACTTC. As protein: CASTNGGLTYNEQYF.

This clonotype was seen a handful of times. This CDR3 is CASSQALAGAYEQYF. CDR3 bases: TGCGCCAGCAGCCAAGCGCTAGCGGGAGCCTACGAGCAGTACTTC. The J gene is TRBJ2-7, the V gene TRBV4-1; 10 nucleotides match TRBD2. The V gene end was trimmed by 1 base and the J gene end by 2 bases; junction bases not matched to a gene: 2. The CDR3 runs to 15 residues. The germline gives CDR1 MGHRA, CDR2 YSYEKL.

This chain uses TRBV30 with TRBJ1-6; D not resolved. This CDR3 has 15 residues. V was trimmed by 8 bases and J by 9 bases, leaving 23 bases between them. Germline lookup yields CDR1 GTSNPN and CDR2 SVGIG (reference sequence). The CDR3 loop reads CATWKGNLRGSPLHF. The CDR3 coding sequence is TGTGCCACGTGGAAGGGAAATTTGAGAGGTTCACCCCTCCACTTT.